The rows below give T cell receptor beta chains drawn from one sample of a study of CD8 T cells in ankylosing spondylitis. TCRdb fed the 5' RACE reads into MiXCR, producing one record per CDR3 protein. Seen here are around 330,000 distinct CDR3 sequences, around 10% observed once, and the top ten hold roughly 9.2%. Source material: blood, either unsorted or a sorted T cell fraction (not recorded which). The receptor set was obtained from a female donor with ankylosing spondylitis or in good health (not recorded which). Each CDR3 is given with its conserved first and last residue. The D gene is left open where the match is weak. Size values are once, few and many counts, or a class for expanded clones, and some rows have none.

cdr3_nt	cdr3_aa	v_call	j_call	d_call	clone_size
TGCAGTGCCAACCACCCGACTAGCGCCACAGATACGCAGTATTTT	CSANHPTSATDTQYF	TRBV20-1	TRBJ2-3	TRBD2	many
TGCAGTGCTAGGGCCGAGGGGGTTAATTCACCCCTCCACTTT	CSARAEGVNSPLHF	TRBV20-1	TRBJ1-6	NA	NA
TGCAGTGCTAGAGTTGGACACAATGAGCAGTTCTTC	CSARVGHNEQFF	TRBV20-1	TRBJ2-1	NA	many
TGTGCCAGCAGCAAAGGAGGCCGACTACCGTATTTGGAGACCCAGTACTTC	CASSKGGRLPYLETQYF	TRBV21-1	TRBJ2-5	NA	NA
TGTGCCAGCACGACTCTGTCAGATACGCAGTATTTT	CASTTLSDTQYF	TRBV7-2	TRBJ2-3	NA	NA
TGCGCCAGCAGGCGTGCAGACAGGTTGGGGCAAGGGACCCAGTACTTC	CASRRADRLGQGTQYF	TRBV5-1	TRBJ2-5	NA	NA
TGTGCCAGCAGTTTAATCGGCCCTGGGGCCAACGTCCTGACTTTC	CASSLIGPGANVLTF	TRBV12-3/TRBV12-4	TRBJ2-6	NA	many
TGTGCCAGCAGCGGAGGGCAGACAGAGACCCAGTACTTC	CASSGGQTETQYF	TRBV9	TRBJ2-5	NA	many
TGTGCCAGCAGCCCAGAGAGGGACTACTCTGGAAACACCATATATTTT	CASSPERDYSGNTIYF	TRBV5-5	TRBJ1-3	NA	many
TGCGCCAGCAGCTGGGGGACAGGGGACGATGAGCAGTTCTTC	CASSWGTGDDEQFF	TRBV5-1	TRBJ2-1	TRBD1	few
TGCGCCAGCAGCTTGGGGTCAGCACGAGGCTACACCTTC	CASSLGSARGYTF	TRBV5-1	TRBJ1-2	NA	many
TGTGCCAGCAGCTCCCAGGGGGGGCTTACAGATACGCAGTATTTT	CASSSQGGLTDTQYF	TRBV6-1	TRBJ2-3	NA	many
TGCGCCAGCAGCTCGGACGGGGGCAGCACAGATACGCAGCATTTT	CASSSDGGSTDTQHF	TRBV5-1	TRBJ1-5	NA	NA
TGTGCCAGCAGTTTTGCGGCAGGTCGTCAGCCCCAGCATTTT	CASSFAAGRQPQHF	TRBV12-3/TRBV12-4	TRBJ1-5	NA	many
TGTGCCAGCAGCTTCCTAAGGTCTAGCGGGGTCCAAGAGACCCAGTACTTC	CASSFLRSSGVQETQYF	TRBV11-2	TRBJ2-5	TRBD2	many
TGTGCCAGCAGCTTTTGGATCGTCGGGAACGAGCAGTACTTC	CASSFWIVGNEQYF	TRBV5-5	TRBJ2-7	NA	NA
TGTGCCACCAGCTTTTATAGCGGGAGTACGAATGAGCAGTTCTTC	CATSFYSGSTNEQFF	TRBV15	TRBJ2-1	TRBD2	few
TGTGCCACAAACAAAGAGACGCACAATGAGCAGTTCTTC	CATNKETHNEQFF	TRBV10-3	TRBJ2-1	NA	many
TGCAGTGCTACCCGACAGGTTACGAACACTGAAGCTTTCTTT	CSATRQVTNTEAFF	TRBV20-1	TRBJ1-1	NA	NA
TGTGCCATCAGTGATTTGAGGGATAGCCATGGCTACACCTTC	CAISDLRDSHGYTF	TRBV10-3	TRBJ1-2	NA	many
TGCAGCGTTGATTCTACAGGTAGGGCTTTCTTT	CSVDSTGRAFF	TRBV29-1	TRBJ1-1	NA	many